This paragraph reports one T cell receptor beta chain. Its target is not known. Each sample yielded at least 7 million isolated PBMCs. The data originate from a study of blood T cells in healthy people across ages. Points from the study as a whole: Diversity was estimated from one million T cells, and these estimates were considered underestimates. Long-lived donors carried more naive CD4+ cells and greater diversity than aged donors. Naive and antigen-experienced cells were not separated, limiting conclusive comparison.

Using a J-beta primer mix together with a sample-barcoded 5' primer, a second PCR was run for roughly 7 to 11 cycles. TCRdb recomputed calls from the 5' RACE reads with MiXCR, one row per CDR3 protein. The sample contains fewer than 2,000,000 distinct CDR3 sequences, more than 35% of which appear only once. Sample: blood. The source of this sequence is a human donor in good health.

CDR3 coding DNA: TGTGCCAGCAGCTTAGCCGGGGACAGGGACTATGAGCAGTTCTTC. Protein: CASSLAGDRDYEQFF. V gene TRBV7-8 combines with J gene TRBJ2-1, with 9 bases that match TRBD1. The CDR3 sequence is 15 residues long. Germline values: CDR1 SGHVS, CDR2 FQNEAQ. Losses at the gene ends were 0 bases for V and 8 bases for J; bases not matched to a gene: 5.